This record looks at one T cell receptor beta chain sequence and its context. Its antigen is not identified. The entry originates in a study of T cell repertoires in cytomegalovirus infection. This CDR3 region has 13 residues. V was shortened by 6 bases and J by 2 bases, with 11 bases between the two germline ends. The V gene's germline CDR1 is MNHEY and CDR2 SVGEGT. Regarding the study as a whole: CMV-specific TCR beta clonotypes restricted by HLA-C dominated the ex vivo response.

Each CDR3 protein is one row after TCRdb ran MiXCR on the reads. The sample contains about 920,000 distinct CDR3 sequences, 31% of which appear only once. This TCR came from a human donor in good health (CMV status not recorded). Some clones in this sample may be carry-over from other donors' samples. J is TRBJ2-7 and V is TRBV6-2 or TRBV6-3; tentative D call: TRBD2 (5 bases). The input for sequencing was cultured CD8+ T cells from PBMCs, taken from culture after CMV antigen stimulation. CDR3 loop: CASRGEDAYEQYV. CDR3 nucleotide sequence: TGTGCCAGCAGGGGAGAGGACGCCTACGAGCAGTACGTC.